Listed here is a single T cell receptor (beta chain). Its matching antigen is unknown. Cells designated naive CD8 were CD45RO-negative and were positively selected for CCR7, with terminally differentiated effector memory CD45RA+ cells excluded. Assay used: immunoSEQ multiplex PCR; TCRdb lists only in-frame clones, some missing. This table has 2 million or so clones, roughly 95% appearing once. The CDR3 covers 16 residues. Germline-derived CDR1 and CDR2 are MDHEN and SYDVKM. The ends were cut back, 2 bases at V and 3 bases at J, with 14 bases in the middle. The source of the sample is a study of shared clonotypes between healthy human individuals. General observations from the study: Blood alone was sampled, and tissue repertoires likely differ. Rarefaction showed that sequencing of sorted subsets was incomplete (despite large depth).

Sequencing was done on a sample of naive CD8+ T cells sorted from blood. The chain has TRBV28 and TRBJ1-3; D is possibly TRBD1 (5 bases). The sequence came from a man aged 18-30 years in good health. CDR3 loop: CASSLRWGVDGNTIYF. For the CDR3, the DNA is TGTGCCAGCAGTTTACGATGGGGCGTGGATGGAAACACCATATATTTT.